This T cell receptor (beta chain) stems from a study of T cell responses to AZD1222 COVID-19 vaccine. Recipients boosted at about 4 weeks or about 12 weeks are pooled. General study results and limits: Only 5 to 7 individuals given AZD1222 were seropositive at baseline. Spike-specific TCR breadth and depth both grew after two AZD1222 doses.

CDR1 LGHNT and CDR2 FRNRAP come from the germline V gene. The V gene lost 6 bases and the J gene lost 7 bases, with 6 bases spanning the gap. The CDR3 sequence is 11 residues long. Produced via immunoSEQ multiplex PCR; TCRdb's table is partial and in-frame only. This table has 70,000 to 95,000 clones, approximately 90% appearing once. Remarks on this clone: As yet, its antigen is unknown.

This sequence originates from an adult who received the AZD1222 COVID-19 vaccine. The material sequenced was peripheral blood, taken 28 days after the second AZD1222 dose. This sequence joins TRBV12-5 and TRBJ2-2; D is ambiguous. CDR3 protein: CASGPVGELFF. The CDR3 nucleotides are TGTGCTAGTGGCCCGGTCGGGGAGCTGTTTTTT. The entire variable domain, with the rest obtained from reference TRBV12-5 and TRBJ2-2, is as follows: DARVTQTPRHKVTEMGQEVTMRCQPILGHNTVFWYRQTMMQGLELLAYFRNRAPLDDSGMPKDRFSAEMPDATLATLKIQPSEPRDSAVYFCASGPVGELFFGEGSRLTVL.